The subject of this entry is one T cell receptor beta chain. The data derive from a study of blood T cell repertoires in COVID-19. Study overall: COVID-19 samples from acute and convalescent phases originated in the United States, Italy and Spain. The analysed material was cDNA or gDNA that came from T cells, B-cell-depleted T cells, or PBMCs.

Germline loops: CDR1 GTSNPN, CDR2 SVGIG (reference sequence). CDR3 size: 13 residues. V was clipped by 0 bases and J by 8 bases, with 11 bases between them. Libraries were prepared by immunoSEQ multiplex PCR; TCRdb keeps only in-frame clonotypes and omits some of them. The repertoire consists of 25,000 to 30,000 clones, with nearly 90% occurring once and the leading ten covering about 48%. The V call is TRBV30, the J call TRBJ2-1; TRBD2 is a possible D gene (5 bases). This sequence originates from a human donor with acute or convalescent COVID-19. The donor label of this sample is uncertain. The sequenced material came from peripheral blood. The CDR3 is CAWSVLVRDEQFF. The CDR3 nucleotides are TGTGCCTGGAGTGTACTGGTGAGGGATGAGCAGTTCTTC.